This T cell receptor beta chain was identified during a study of cytomegalovirus exposure and HLA in healthy donors. Overall study findings and caveats: Among TCR beta chains, those listed as cytomegalovirus-associated numbered fewer than 200.

As regards this clone: Its cognate antigen is unknown.

Germline loops: CDR1 SGDLS, CDR2 YYNGEE. The CDR3 runs to 15 residues. Trimming cost V 1 base and J 9 bases; bases outside gene matches: 7. The data were produced by immunoSEQ multiplex PCR, yet TCRdb's version contains in-frame clones alone and is incomplete. The sample lists roughly 120,000 clones; around 85% were seen once. This clonotype was obtained from a man younger than 35 in good health and CMV-seropositive. The sequenced sample was PBMCs. The chain employs TRBV9 and TRBJ2-1, with 10 bases matching TRBD2. CDR3 sequence reads: CASSVPSGGAAEQFF. CDR3 DNA: TGTGCCAGCAGCGTACCCAGCGGGGGGGCGGCTGAGCAGTTCTTC.